The 28 T cell receptor beta chains reported below all come from one sample, sequenced in a study of blood T cells in healthy people across ages. A sample-barcoded 5' primer and a J-beta primer mix were used in a second PCR of roughly 7 to 12 cycles. One entry per CDR3 protein, called by TCRdb with MiXCR from the 5' RACE reads. The sample records 600,000 or so distinct CDR3 sequences, about 30% being singletons. The specimen sequenced was blood. The receptors derive from a woman older than 75 in good health.

The chain joins TRBV13 to TRBJ2-4; tentative D call: TRBD1 (5 bases). The assigned J gene may be wrong: the sequence end matches TRBJ2-7 better. The V gene's germline CDR1 is PRHDT and CDR2 FYEKMQ (reference sequence). The CDR3 totals 14 residues. The CDR3 DNA reads TGTGCCAGCAGCTTGTACAGGAAAACCTACGAGCAGTACTTC. It yields the protein CASSLYRKTYEQYF.

This clonotype came up a few times. This rearrangement joins TRBV6-1 to TRBJ2-6; 11 bases agree with TRBD2. J was trimmed by 4 bases and V by 7 bases; bases with no gene match: 12. The CDR3 has 18 residues. In germline, CDR1 is MNHNS, CDR2 SASEGT. In nucleotides, the CDR3 is TGTGCCAGCAACCCCCTGATAGCGGGAGGGCCCGGGGCCAACGTCCTGACTTTC. Its translation: CASNPLIAGGPGANVLTF.

This clonotype came up a few times. This may stem from a read error, because a much larger clone lies one nucleotide away. The CDR3 DNA reads as TGTGCCGGCAGCTTATCTAGACTAGCGGGGGGGCAAGAGACCCAGTACTTC. Protein sequence: CAGSLSRLAGGQETQYF. This chain links TRBV7-2 with TRBJ2-4; TRBD2 matches 14 bases. Gene TRBJ2-5 matches the end of the DNA better, so the J call may be wrong. This CDR3 contains 17 residues. Germline-derived CDR1 and CDR2 are SGHTA and FQGNSA.

V gene TRBV20-1 combines with J gene TRBJ2-1, with 7 bases identical to TRBD2. The CDR3 covers 15 residues. V dropped 0 bases and J dropped 1; count of bases not matched to a gene: 3. In germline, CDR1 is DFQATT, CDR2 SNEGSKA (reference sequence). CDR3 protein: CSAREQGGSYNEQFF. In DNA form, the CDR3 reads TGCAGTGCTAGAGAGCAGGGAGGGTCCTACAATGAGCAGTTCTTC.

The sample holds many counts of this clonotype. The chain carries TRBV6-2 or TRBV6-3 and TRBJ1-2; weak D call: TRBD1 (6 bases). CDR3 size: 13 residues. CDR1 and CDR2 (germline): MNHEY, SVGEGT. V was shortened by 6 bases and J by 9 bases, with 17 bases between the two germline ends. The DNA for the CDR3 is TGTGCCAGCAGGATACAGGGAAGTTCGAGCTACACCTTC. Translated: CASRIQGSSSYTF.

On this clonotype: This may arise from a read error, as a much more abundant clone is one base away. This sequence joins TRBV20-1 and TRBJ1-1; D possibly corresponds to TRBD1 (6 bases). Germline CDR1 and CDR2: DFQATT and SNEGSKA (reference sequence). There are 13 residues in the CDR3. Here the CDR3 DNA reads TGCGGTGCTAGAGGAGGGGGAAGGTCTGAAGCTTTCTTT. Amino acids: CGARGGGRSEAFF.

The table lists this clonotype with many counts. The gene calls are TRBV4-1 and TRBJ1-1, with D hard to call. Germline assignment: CDR1 MGHRA and CDR2 YSYEKL. This CDR3 spans 13 amino acids. Trimming took 7 bases from V and 1 from J, leaving 10 bases between them. The CDR3 region has the DNA TGCGCCAGCATGGGCAGAGGGAACACTGAAGCTTTCTTT. The encoded protein is CASMGRGNTEAFF.

The rearrangement links TRBV5-5 to TRBJ1-1, with no clear D. CDR3 size: 14 residues. The V and J ends lost 2 bases and 3 bases respectively, with 11 bases between them. Germline V gene lookup returns CDR1 SGHKS and CDR2 YYEKEE (reference sequence). The CDR3 DNA reads TGTGCCAGCAGCTTATCGCTGGGAGACACTGAAGCTTTCTTT. Translated, it gives CASSLSLGDTEAFF.

The chain recombines TRBV5-1 with TRBJ1-1, with 9 positions matching TRBD1. The ends lost 3 bases at V and 6 bases at J; junction bases unmatched: 9. The CDR3 covers 15 residues. Germline values: CDR1 SGHRS, CDR2 YFSETQ. The CDR3 coding sequence is TGCGCCAGCAGCTGGAGCGACAGGGGGGATTCTGAAGCTTTCTTT. It yields the protein CASSWSDRGDSEAFF. Full variable domain (remainder filled in from reference TRBV5-1 and TRBJ1-1): KAGVTQTPRYLIKTRGQQVTLSCSPISGHRSVSWYQQTPGQGLQFLFEYFSETQRNKGNFPGRFSGRQFSNSRSEMNVSTLELGDSALYLCASSWSDRGDSEAFFGQGTRLTVV.

This clonotype was observed many times. V is TRBV7-3 and J is TRBJ2-3; 9 nucleotides agree with TRBD2. Germline CDR1 is SGHTA and CDR2 is FQGTGA. This CDR3 is built from 19 residues. Trimming removed 5 bases from V and 4 bases from J; junction bases left unmatched: 19. The CDR3 DNA sequence: TGTGCCAGCAGCCCCCTTGCCGGGACTAGCCCCCAAAGGGCAGATACGCAGTATTTT. As protein: CASSPLAGTSPQRADTQYF. Variable domain in full (rest from reference TRBV7-3 and TRBJ2-3): GAGVSQTPSNKVTEKGKYVELRCDPISGHTALYWYRQSLGQGPEFLIYFQGTGAADDSGLPNDRFFAVRPEGSVSTLKIQRTERGDSAVYLCASSPLAGTSPQRADTQYFGPGTRLTVL.

The sample holds a few counts of this clonotype. Just one base apart from a much larger clone, this may be a read error. This chain joins TRBV7-3 and TRBJ2-4; D not certain. Between the trimmed V and J ends, which lost 3 bases and 13 bases, there was a span of 16 bases. This CDR3 is 13 amino acids long. The germline CDR1 and CDR2 sequences are SGHTA and FQGTGA. CDR3 amino acids: CASSFVVEAEQYF. CDR3 DNA: TGTGCCAGCAGCTTTGTGGTGGAAGCTGAGCAGTACTTC.

The rearrangement joins TRBV7-2 to TRBJ2-1; D is unclear. Germline CDR1 reads SGHTA; CDR2 reads FQGNSA. V gave up 5 bases and J gave up 10 bases, with 9 bases separating them. The CDR3 covers 11 residues. CDR3 in amino acids: CASSGVGEQFF. In nucleotides, the CDR3 is TGTGCCAGCAGCGGAGTAGGGGAGCAGTTCTTC.

This clonotype was detected ten times or more. CDR3 bases: TGTGCCAGCAGTCCCCAGGGGACCTCCTACGAGCAGTACTTC. As protein: CASSPQGTSYEQYF. The rearrangement joins TRBV28 to TRBJ2-7; D is perhaps TRBD1 (6 bases). CDR1 is MDHEN, CDR2 SYDVKM, per germline. Trimming left V 5 bases short and J 0 bases short, with 11 bases between. CDR3 length: 14 residues.

The chain uses TRBV7-2 and TRBJ2-7; D ambiguous. The J call may be faulty, since TRBJ2-5 better matches the DNA end. This CDR3 is 14 amino acids long. The germline V gene encodes CDR1 SGHTA and CDR2 FQGNSA. Written as DNA, the CDR3 is TGTGCCAGCAGCGAAACCAGTACCCAAGAGACCCAGTACTTC. Translation: CASSETSTQETQYF.

At least ten counts were recorded for this clonotype. V usage is TRBV30 and J usage is TRBJ1-4; D is perhaps TRBD1 (5 bases). Trimming took off 3 bases at V and 10 bases at J, with 21 bases between the two ends. This CDR3 comprises 15 residues. Germline CDR1 is GTSNPN and CDR2 is SVGIG (reference sequence). The CDR3 protein is CAWSKTEGAGGKLFF. For the CDR3, the DNA is TGTGCCTGGAGCAAAACGGAAGGGGCGGGCGGAAAACTGTTTTTT.

This clonotype was seen repeatedly, ten times or more. This chain connects TRBV6-5 to TRBJ2-3; either TRBD1 or TRBD2 may fit D (5 bases each). The V gene lost 6 bases and the J gene lost 2 bases, with 18 bases spanning the gap. CDR1 is MNHEY, CDR2 SVGAGI, per germline. The CDR3 length is 16 residues. Here the CDR3 reads CASRPGARGITDTQYF. The CDR3 nucleotides read TGTGCCAGCAGACCCGGGGCCCGAGGTATCACAGATACGCAGTATTTT.

About this clonotype: Being one base from a much bigger clone, this may be a read error. The chain has TRBV20-1 and TRBJ2-1; weak D call: TRBD2 (6 bases). Per germline, CDR1 DFQATT and CDR2 SNEGSKA (reference sequence). The CDR3 length is 15 residues. Trimming took off 0 bases at V and 13 bases at J, with 22 bases between the two ends. The CDR3 loop reads CSARELGTLQETQFF. DNA of the CDR3: TGCAGTGCTAGAGAACTCGGGACTCTCCAAGAGACCCAGTTCTTC.

This chain connects TRBV29-1 to TRBJ2-5; the D is unclear. The J call may be wrong; the DNA end is better matched by TRBJ2-7. CDR1 SQVTM and CDR2 ANQGSEA come from the germline V gene. The CDR3 loop spans 13 amino acids. The DNA of the CDR3 is TGCAGCGTTGAAAACTTGGGGTCCCACGAGCAGTACTTC. Translated: CSVENLGSHEQYF.

The V call is TRBV20-1, the J call TRBJ2-1; 8 bases line up with TRBD1. Germline V CDR1 and CDR2: DFQATT, SNEGSKA (reference sequence). After removal of 3 bases from V and 8 bases from J, the junction contained 9 bases not matched to a gene. This CDR3 is built from 14 residues. The CDR3 DNA reads TGCAGTGCTAGTTCCGGACAGGGAAGGGATGAGCAGTTCTTC. Translating it yields CSASSGQGRDEQFF.

In this sample, this clonotype turned up many times. This could be a read error, since a much larger clone is one nucleotide away. The chain joins TRBV7-2 to TRBJ2-5; the match to TRBD2 covers 8 bases. The CDR3 runs 14 residues. The ends lost 6 bases at V and 11 bases at J; junction bases unmatched: 14. The germline CDR1 and CDR2 sequences are SGHTA and FQGNSA. The CDR3 loop reads CASRPGGAYNEQYF. The CDR3 DNA reads as TGTGCCAGCAGGCCGGGGGGGGCTTACAATGAGCAGTACTTC.

On this clonotype itself: A much larger clone differs from this one at a single base, so this may be a read error. The chain couples TRBV5-1 to TRBJ2-5; weak D call: TRBD2 (5 bases). Trimming took off 0 bases at V and 11 bases at J, with 17 bases between the two ends. CDR3 length: 14 residues. CDR1 is SGHRS and CDR2 is YFSETQ in the germline V gene. CDR3 protein: CASSLGEGSNEQYF. CDR3 DNA sequence: TGCGCCAGCAGCTTGGGCGAGGGTAGCAATGAGCAGTACTTC.

As concerns this clonotype: A much more abundant neighbour one base away suggests this may be a read error. The chain carries TRBV20-1 and TRBJ1-1; 8 bases agree with TRBD1. This CDR3 region has 14 residues. The germline V gene encodes CDR1 DFQATT and CDR2 SNEGSKA (reference sequence). The ends lost 5 bases at V and 5 bases at J; junction bases unmatched: 10. The CDR3 DNA sequence: TGCAGTGCTTGGACAGGGTATCGTCGGACTGAAGCTTTCTTT. Its protein product is CSAWTGYRRTEAFF.

This clonotype was seen a handful of times. The V and J genes are TRBV2 and TRBJ2-7; TRBD2 aligns across 7 bases. Trimming at V came to 0 bases and at J to 6 bases, leaving 2 bases not matched to a gene. Germline V CDR1 and CDR2: SNHLY, FYNNEI. There are 13 residues in the CDR3. The chain's CDR3 is CASSEAGTTEQYF. In nucleotides, the CDR3 is TGTGCCAGCAGTGAAGCCGGGACTACCGAGCAGTACTTC.

This clonotype appeared many times. The rearrangement links TRBV5-1 to TRBJ2-5; 11 positions match TRBD2. The germline V gene encodes CDR1 SGHRS and CDR2 YFSETQ. V was pared by 3 bases and J by 3 bases, with 4 bases of the junction left unmatched. The CDR3 spans 15 residues. The chain's CDR3 is CASSSSGGMKETQYF. The CDR3 region has the DNA TGCGCCAGCAGCTCTAGCGGGGGGATGAAAGAGACCCAGTACTTC. Combining the CDR3 with reference TRBV5-1 and TRBJ2-5 gives the whole variable domain KAGVTQTPRYLIKTRGQQVTLSCSPISGHRSVSWYQQTPGQGLQFLFEYFSETQRNKGNFPGRFSGRQFSNSRSEMNVSTLELGDSALYLCASSSSGGMKETQYFGPGTRLLVL.

This chain connects TRBV4-2 to TRBJ2-1, with D possibly TRBD1 on 5 matching bases. This CDR3 is built from 17 residues. V dropped 0 bases and J dropped 2 bases, with 14 bases sitting between them. The germline V gene has CDR1 LGHNA and CDR2 YNFKEQ. The CDR3 DNA reads as TGTGCCAGCAGCCAAGAAAGAAGCCTAGGGGCCTACAATGAGCAGTTCTTC. Translating gives CASSQERSLGAYNEQFF.

This clonotype was seen only a few times. The chain recombines TRBV30 with TRBJ2-7, with D perhaps TRBD1 or TRBD2 (5 bases each). The CDR3 length is 14 residues. Germline V gene lookup returns CDR1 GTSNPN and CDR2 SVGIG (reference sequence). Trimming pared 0 bases from V and 6 bases from J, leaving 15 bases between. DNA of the CDR3: TGTGCCTGGAGTGTACCGGGAATGGGGCTCGAGCAGTACTTC. Protein product: CAWSVPGMGLEQYF.

In regard to this clonotype: Possible read error: a much larger clone is one base away. The chain is built from TRBV6-2 or TRBV6-3 and TRBJ2-1; a weak D match, TRBD2 (5 bases). The last part of the DNA fits TRBJ2-7 better; the J call may be wrong. There are 13 residues in the CDR3. From germline, CDR1 is MNHEY and CDR2 SVGEGT. The CDR3 DNA follows: TGTGCCAGCAGTTGGACTGATTACAATGAGCAGTACTTC. It codes for CASSWTDYNEQYF.

The chain is built from TRBV7-2 and TRBJ2-7; D gene ambiguous. Per the germline V gene, CDR1 is SGHTA and CDR2 is FQGNSA. V lost 0 bases and J lost 2, with 11 bases in between. This CDR3 has 15 residues. CDR3 loop: CASSLAKGHAYEQYF. The CDR3 DNA is TGTGCCAGCAGCTTAGCAAAAGGCCACGCCTACGAGCAGTACTTC. Based on the CDR3 plus reference TRBV7-2 and TRBJ2-7, the full variable domain is GAGVSQSPSNKVTEKGKDVELRCDPISGHTALYWYRQSLGQGLEFLIYFQGNSAPDKSGLPSDRFSAERTGGSVSTLTIQRTQQEDSAVYLCASSLAKGHAYEQYFGPGTRLTVT.